This TCR beta chain was sequenced during a study of CD8 T cells in Susac syndrome. Reverse transcription used about 0.5 to 1 ug RNA and random hexamers. In TCRdb, the immunoSEQ multiplex PCR reads were re-called with MiXCR into one record per CDR3 protein. This repertoire shows 170,000 or so distinct CDR3 sequences, around 93% found once; its top ten account for approximately 0.09%. The sample was CD4+ T cells from PBMCs. This sequence originates from a human donor with multiple sclerosis.

CDR3: CASSFAGTGRTDTQYF. The DNA for the CDR3 is TGTGCCAGCAGTTTCGCCGGGACAGGGCGGACAGATACGCAGTATTTT. The chain recombines TRBV28 with TRBJ2-3, with 9 bases aligning to TRBD1. The CDR3 consists of 16 residues. Germline CDR1 MDHEN, CDR2 SYDVKM. Germline trimming cut 3 bases from V and 3 bases from J; bases unmatched to any gene: 7.